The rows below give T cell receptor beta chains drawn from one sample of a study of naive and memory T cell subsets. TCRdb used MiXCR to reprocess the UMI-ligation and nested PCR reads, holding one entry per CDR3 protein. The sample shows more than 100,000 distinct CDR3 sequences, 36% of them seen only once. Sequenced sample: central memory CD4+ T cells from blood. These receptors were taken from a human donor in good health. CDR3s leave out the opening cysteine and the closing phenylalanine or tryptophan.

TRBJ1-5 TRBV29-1 SVAPGGGAQPQH
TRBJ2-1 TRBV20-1 SARDFARAPGGQYNEQF
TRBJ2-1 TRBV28 ASMGRSYNEQF
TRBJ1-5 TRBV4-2 ASSQDKSSNQPQH
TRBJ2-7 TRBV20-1 SARENGHPGEQY
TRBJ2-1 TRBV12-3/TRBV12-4 ASSPRGRLANNEQF
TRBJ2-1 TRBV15 ATTETRFGNEQF
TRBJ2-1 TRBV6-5 ASSLSTSGSRDEQF
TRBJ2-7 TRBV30 AWSVSTGLAGGRLHEQY
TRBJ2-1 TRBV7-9 ASSPARSGSSNEQF
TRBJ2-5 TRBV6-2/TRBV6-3 ASSYGLALQETQY
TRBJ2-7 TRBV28 ASSLFGRMGHTSYEQY
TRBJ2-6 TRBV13 ASSRWTGNSGANVLT
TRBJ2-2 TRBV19 ASKSGSANTGELF
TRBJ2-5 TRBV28 ASSWSQETQY
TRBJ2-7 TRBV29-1 SVRADGYEQY
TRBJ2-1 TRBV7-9 ASSLPFRLAGAGEQF
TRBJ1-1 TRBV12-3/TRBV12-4 ASSLQGNTEAF
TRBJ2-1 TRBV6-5 ASSHGTSGKKSEQF
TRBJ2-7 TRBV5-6 ASSRLDSGNSYEQY
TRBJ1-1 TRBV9 ASSVGTGNTEAF
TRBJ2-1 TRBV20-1 SASLTGGRNEQF
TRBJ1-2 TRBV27 ASSRGGASYGYT
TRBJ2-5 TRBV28 ASRGTGRETQY
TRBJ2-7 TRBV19 ATQGQGGYEQY
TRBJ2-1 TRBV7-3 ASSPARTSDPSLF
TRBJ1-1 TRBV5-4 ASSLGRGNTEAF
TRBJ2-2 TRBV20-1 SAREKGGLAGSNTGELF
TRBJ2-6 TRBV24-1 ATSGTGANVLT
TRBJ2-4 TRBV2 ATGGKNIQY
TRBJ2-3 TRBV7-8 ASSREAQY
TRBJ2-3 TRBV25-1 ASSNSGGTDTQY
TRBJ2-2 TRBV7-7 ASSPGLAGGPDTGELF
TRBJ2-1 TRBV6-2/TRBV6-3 ASSPRTSGRGNEQF
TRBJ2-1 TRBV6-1 ASSGENYNEQF
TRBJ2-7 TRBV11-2 ASSLGYFSYEQY
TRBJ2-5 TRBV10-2 ASSEKRGTQY
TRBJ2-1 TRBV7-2 ASSLAADLGEQF
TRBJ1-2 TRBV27 ASSLSPRGANYGYT
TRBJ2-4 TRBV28 ASSLPVAFKNIQY
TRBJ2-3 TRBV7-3 ASSLTGGLTLGSTDTQY
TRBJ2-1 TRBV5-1 ASSSLAGLNNEQF
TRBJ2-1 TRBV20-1 SARGSGISNEQF
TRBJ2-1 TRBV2 ASGVNEQF
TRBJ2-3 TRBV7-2 ASSLVGVTDTQY
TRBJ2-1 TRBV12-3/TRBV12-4 ASSPTGGFNEQF
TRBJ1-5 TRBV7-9 ASSLGVGFNQPQH
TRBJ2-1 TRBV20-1 SARVWGTSGRNYNEQF
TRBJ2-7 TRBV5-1 ASSLVPGNYEQY
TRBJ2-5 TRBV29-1 SVGVSETQY
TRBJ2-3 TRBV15 ATSRVAPDTQY
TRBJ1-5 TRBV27 ASSLSRGGNQPQH
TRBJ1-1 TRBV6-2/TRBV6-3 ASHGGINTEAF
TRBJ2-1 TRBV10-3 AIGTSGRSNEQF
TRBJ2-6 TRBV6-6 ASREGQGSSGANVLT